The 26 T cell receptor beta chains below all came from one sample that was sequenced in a study of cytomegalovirus exposure and HLA in healthy donors. The PCR was carried out with 60 Vbeta primers and 13 Jbeta primers. Data came from immunoSEQ multiplex PCR; TCRdb stores just in-frame clones and leaves some out. Reported are roughly 50,000 clones; the ten largest clones contain around 5.6%. The source material was PBMCs. These receptors were collected from a male donor in good health and CMV-seropositive.

CDR3 nucleotide sequence: TGTGCCAGCAGTTACTCGACCACTCTCTTGGGGCGGCGACTGTTTTTT. Its translation is CASSYSTTLLGRRLFF. The chain is built from TRBV6-5 and TRBJ1-4, with D perhaps matching TRBD1 (5 bases). The CDR3 runs to 16 residues. The germline V gene encodes CDR1 MNHEY and CDR2 SVGAGI. V lost 0 bases to trimming and J lost 13 bases, with 21 bases between them.

The gene calls are TRBV4-1 and TRBJ2-1, with 13 bases lining up with TRBD2. After removal of 6 bases from V and 5 bases from J, the junction contained 4 bases not matched to a gene. CDR1 is MGHRA and CDR2 is YSYEKL in the germline V gene. The CDR3 sequence is 15 residues long. The CDR3 spells CASRPGLAGNNEQFF. Here the CDR3 DNA reads TGCGCCAGCAGGCCGGGACTAGCGGGAAACAATGAGCAGTTCTTC.

The V and J genes are TRBV9 and TRBJ2-1; TRBD2 matches at 9 bases. With 4 bases clipped from V and 4 bases from J, the junction kept 0 bases outside the gene matches. The CDR3 is 13 residues long. Per germline, CDR1 SGDLS and CDR2 YYNGEE. CDR3 DNA sequence: TGTGCCAGCAGCCTAGCGGGGTACAATGAGCAGTTCTTC. This codes for CASSLAGYNEQFF.

The V call is TRBV5-1, the J call TRBJ2-5; a weak D match, TRBD1 (5 bases). V was shortened by 4 bases and J by 5 bases, with 12 bases between the two germline ends. This CDR3 has 13 residues. Germline lookup yields CDR1 SGHRS and CDR2 YFSETQ. In DNA, the CDR3 is TGCGCCAGCAGCCCAGGGTCCGGGGAGACCCAGTACTTC. It specifies CASSPGSGETQYF. The full variable domain, rest sourced from reference TRBV5-1 and TRBJ2-5, is KAGVTQTPRYLIKTRGQQVTLSCSPISGHRSVSWYQQTPGQGLQFLFEYFSETQRNKGNFPGRFSGRQFSNSRSEMNVSTLELGDSALYLCASSPGSGETQYFGPGTRLLVL.

The chain employs TRBV5-1 and TRBJ2-7; TRBD1 aligns across 7 bases. This CDR3 region has 15 residues. The germline gives CDR1 SGHRS, CDR2 YFSETQ. Trimming at V came to 8 bases and at J to 3 bases, leaving 14 bases not matched to a gene. The CDR3 protein is CARGRWGTEDYEQYF. The CDR3 DNA reads TGCGCCAGGGGACGTTGGGGGACAGAGGACTACGAGCAGTACTTC.

Comments on this clone: Other DNA sequences within the sample encode an identical CDR3. This sequence joins TRBV5-1 and TRBJ2-7; D is undetermined. Germline V gives CDR1 SGHRS, CDR2 YFSETQ. V was clipped by 3 bases and J by 2 bases, with 9 bases between them. The CDR3 length is 13 residues. CDR3 protein: CASSSAGPYEQYF. CDR3 nucleotide sequence: TGCGCCAGCAGCTCTGCTGGCCCCTACGAGCAGTACTTC.

The CDR3 coding sequence is TGTGCCAGCAGTTTTTCCGGTGCAGATACGCAGTATTTT. Translation: CASSFSGADTQYF. The chain has TRBV27 and TRBJ2-3; D is undetermined. Germline V gives CDR1 MNHEY, CDR2 SMNVEV (reference sequence). The CDR3 is made up of 13 amino acids. Trimming took off 3 bases at V and 4 bases at J, with 8 bases between the two ends.

The chain recombines TRBV14 with TRBJ1-1, with TRBD1 matching 7 bases. The germline CDR1 and CDR2 sequences are SGHDN and FVKESK. The V and J ends lost 2 bases and 4 bases, in that order; junction bases with no gene match: 1. This CDR3 has 13 amino acids. The CDR3: CASSQQGGTEAFF. The DNA for the CDR3 is TGTGCCAGCAGCCAACAGGGGGGCACTGAAGCTTTCTTT.

For the CDR3, the DNA is TGTGCCAGTACCCCCAGGTCAGGGGGCAATGAGCAGTTCTTC. Residues: CASTPRSGGNEQFF. The chain uses TRBV19 and TRBJ2-1; the match to TRBD1 covers 7 bases. CDR1 is LNHDA and CDR2 is SQIVND in the germline V gene (reference sequence). The CDR3 covers 14 residues. V lost 7 bases, J lost 6 bases, and 9 bases stayed unmatched.

The CDR3 sequence: CAWSVLGQGIRGSSYEQYF. The CDR3 nucleotides read TGTGCCTGGAGTGTACTAGGACAGGGAATTAGGGGGAGCTCCTACGAGCAGTACTTC. V usage is TRBV30 and J usage is TRBJ2-7, with 8 bases lining up with TRBD1. Germline CDR1 GTSNPN, CDR2 SVGIG (reference sequence). The CDR3 sequence is 19 residues long. V lost 0 bases, J lost 0 bases, and 16 bases stayed unmatched.

The rearrangement links TRBV5-4 to TRBJ1-4; the D gene is possibly TRBD1 (6 bases). Germline CDR1 SGHNT, CDR2 YYREEE (reference sequence). Trimming pared 0 bases from V and 8 bases from J, leaving 17 bases between. The CDR3 has 16 amino acids. The CDR3 protein is CASSLGQGQGREKLFF. The CDR3 DNA sequence: TGTGCCAGCAGCTTGGGTCAGGGGCAGGGTCGAGAAAAACTGTTTTTT.

This chain links TRBV7-9 with TRBJ1-4; D might be TRBD1 (6 bases). Germline CDR1 reads SEHNR; CDR2 reads FQNEAQ (reference sequence). The CDR3 runs 14 residues. V lost 2 bases and J 6 bases, leaving 10 bases between the germline ends. The CDR3 DNA follows: TGTGCCAGCAGCTTATCCAACAGGGATGAAAAACTGTTTTTT. It encodes CASSLSNRDEKLFF.

The J gene is TRBJ2-2, the V gene TRBV7-9; 10 bases are a match to TRBD1. CDR3 length equals 17 residues. J lost 1 base, V lost 5 bases, and 7 bases had no gene match. Germline assignment: CDR1 SEHNR and CDR2 FQNEAQ (reference sequence). CDR3 region: CASSHRRDRGNTGELFF. CDR3 coding DNA: TGTGCCAGCAGCCACCGGAGGGACAGGGGGAACACCGGGGAGCTGTTTTTT.

This rearrangement joins TRBV19 to TRBJ1-6; 8 positions match TRBD1. Germline assignment: CDR1 LNHDA and CDR2 SQIVND (reference sequence). This CDR3 is 14 amino acids long. Trimming took 5 bases from V and 8 from J; bases not matched to a gene: 5. In DNA, the CDR3 is TGTGCCAGTAGTGATGTGGACAGGGATTCACCCCTCCACTTT. Protein product: CASSDVDRDSPLHF.

The J gene is TRBJ2-7, the V gene TRBV2; D remains ambiguous. The V and J ends lost 7 bases and 2 bases respectively, with 15 bases between them. Germline CDR1 is SNHLY and CDR2 is FYNNEI. The CDR3 has 14 amino acids. CDR3 sequence: CASISGNTPYEQYF. The DNA for the CDR3 is TGTGCCAGCATAAGTGGCAACACCCCCTACGAGCAGTACTTC.

J is TRBJ1-3 and V is TRBV15, with 7 bases matching TRBD1. The trim removed 6 bases at V and 0 bases at J, leaving 5 bases unmatched. The germline V gene encodes CDR1 LNHNV and CDR2 YYDKDF (reference sequence). CDR3 length: 15 residues. CDR3 sequence (DNA): TGTGCCACCAGTTTCGGGACAGTCTCTGGAAACACCATATATTTT. This gives the protein CATSFGTVSGNTIYF.

The chain is built from TRBV11-3 and TRBJ1-1; 8 bases fit TRBD1. Germline V lookup: CDR1 SGHNT, CDR2 YENEEA. This CDR3 has 11 residues. V dropped 5 bases and J dropped 13; count of bases not matched to a gene: 6. The CDR3 nucleotides are TGTGCCAGCAGCGACGGACAGGGCTGTTTCTTT. It translates to CASSDGQGCFF.

The chain uses TRBV11-2 and TRBJ2-7, with a weak D call TRBD1 (7 bases). V shed 1 base and J shed 6 bases, with 16 bases lying between them. The CDR3 extends over 15 amino acids. Germline CDR1 is SGHAT and CDR2 is FQNNGV. CDR3 coding DNA: TGTGCCAGCAGCTTAGCCCCATACAGGGGAGGCGAGCAGTACTTC. Translated: CASSLAPYRGGEQYF. The complete variable domain, with remaining parts taken from reference TRBV11-2 and TRBJ2-7, reads EAGVAQSPRYKIIEKRQSVAFWCNPISGHATLYWYQQILGQGPKLLIQFQNNGVVDDSQLPKDRFSAERLKGVDSTLKIQPAKLEDSAVYLCASSLAPYRGGEQYFGPGTRLTVT.

The V call is TRBV29-1, the J call TRBJ2-7; 7 bases are a match to TRBD1. Germline CDR1 reads SQVTM; CDR2 reads ANQGSEA. The CDR3 is 13 amino acids. V gave up 6 bases and J gave up 0 bases; unmatched junction bases: 5. The CDR3 DNA follows: TGCAGCGTCGAGACAGGGAGCTCCTACGAGCAGTACTTC. Protein: CSVETGSSYEQYF.

This chain links TRBV27 with TRBJ2-1; maybe TRBD2 (6 bases). CDR1 MNHEY and CDR2 SMNVEV come from the germline V gene (reference sequence). CDR3 size: 14 residues. The ends were cut back, 6 bases at V and 6 bases at J, with 15 bases in the middle. CDR3 sequence (DNA): TGTGCCAGCAGCCTGGATGGGGGAGGCAATGAGCAGTTCTTC. This codes for CASSLDGGGNEQFF.

This chain connects TRBV6-5 to TRBJ2-5, with a weak D call TRBD2 (5 bases). The germline V gene has CDR1 MNHEY and CDR2 SVGAGI. The V gene lost 2 bases and the J gene lost 5 bases, with 12 bases spanning the gap. This CDR3 region has 14 residues. The CDR3 bases are TGTGCCAGCAGTTACGAGGGTCCCCCGGAGACCCAGTACTTC. It yields the protein CASSYEGPPETQYF.

The chain recombines TRBV7-9 with TRBJ2-5, with 10 bases aligning to TRBD1. V trimming: 6 bases; J trimming: 0 bases; junction bases outside the gene matches: 7. Looked up from germline, CDR1 is SEHNR and CDR2 is FQNEAQ (reference sequence). The CDR3 loop spans 16 amino acids. The CDR3 loop reads CASRGPGQGYQETQYF. Written as DNA, the CDR3 is TGTGCCAGCAGGGGCCCGGGACAGGGGTACCAAGAGACCCAGTACTTC.

This sequence joins TRBV7-9 and TRBJ1-4; D remains ambiguous. Between the trimmed V and J ends, which lost 5 bases and 7 bases, there was a span of 17 bases. The germline V gene has CDR1 SEHNR and CDR2 FQNEAQ (reference sequence). The CDR3 has 15 amino acids. CDR3 in DNA: TGTGCCAGCAGCCCACCGCGGGGTGATTTTGAAAAACTGTTTTTT. Protein sequence: CASSPPRGDFEKLFF.

V usage is TRBV11-2 and J usage is TRBJ2-2; no clear D gene. The V gene's germline CDR1 is SGHAT and CDR2 FQNNGV. Trimming left V 0 bases short and J 6 bases short, with 17 bases between. There are 17 residues in the CDR3. The CDR3 nucleotides read TGTGCCAGCAGCTTAGATTGGGCAGTATCGTCCTCCGGGGAGCTGTTTTTT. This translates into CASSLDWAVSSSGELFF.

The chain is built from TRBV6-7 and TRBJ2-2; 8 bases are a match to TRBD2. TRBV6-7 is labeled an ORF, and its function is uncertain. V lost 2 bases and J lost 6; bases outside the gene matches: 8. The CDR3 covers 16 residues. The CDR3 here is CASSYAVRGGAGELFF. The DNA of the CDR3 is TGTGCCAGCAGTTACGCCGTTCGGGGGGGCGCCGGGGAGCTGTTTTTT.

V and J are TRBV28 and TRBJ2-7; 11 bases map to TRBD2. With 6 bases clipped from V and 2 bases from J, the junction kept 9 bases outside the gene matches. The length of the CDR3 is 16 residues. The germline gives CDR1 MDHEN, CDR2 SYDVKM. CDR3 bases: TGTGCCAGCAGGGAGAATCGACTAGCGGGGACCTACGAGCAGTACTTC. It encodes CASRENRLAGTYEQYF.